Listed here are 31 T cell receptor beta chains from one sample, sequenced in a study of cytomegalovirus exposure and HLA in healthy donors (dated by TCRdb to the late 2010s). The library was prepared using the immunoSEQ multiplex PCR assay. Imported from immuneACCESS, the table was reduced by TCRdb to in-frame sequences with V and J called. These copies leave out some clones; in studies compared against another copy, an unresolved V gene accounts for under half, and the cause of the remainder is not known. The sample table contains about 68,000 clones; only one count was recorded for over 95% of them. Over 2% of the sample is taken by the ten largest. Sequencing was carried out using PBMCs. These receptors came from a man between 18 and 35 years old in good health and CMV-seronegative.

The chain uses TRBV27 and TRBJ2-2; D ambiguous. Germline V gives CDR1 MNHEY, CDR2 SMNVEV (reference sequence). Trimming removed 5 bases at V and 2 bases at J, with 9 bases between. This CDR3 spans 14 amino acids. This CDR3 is CASSPLDNTGELFF. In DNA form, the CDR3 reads TGTGCCAGCAGTCCCCTAGACAACACCGGGGAGCTGTTTTTT.

The CDR3 reads CASSLSGLDYGYTF. DNA of the CDR3: TGTGCCAGCAGCTTATCGGGTCTTGACTATGGCTACACCTTC. J is TRBJ1-2 and V is TRBV7-9; D is uncertain. Germline-derived CDR1 and CDR2 are SEHNR and FQNEAQ (reference sequence). The V end was cut by 2 bases, the J end by 3 bases, with 10 bases between. The CDR3 loop spans 14 amino acids. Filled out from reference TRBV7-9 and TRBJ1-2, the complete variable domain reads DTGVSQNPRHKITKRGQNVTFRCDPISEHNRLYWYRQTLGQGPEFLTYFQNEAQLEKSRLLSDRFSAERPKGSFSTLEIQRTEQGDSAMYLCASSLSGLDYGYTFGSGTRLTVV.

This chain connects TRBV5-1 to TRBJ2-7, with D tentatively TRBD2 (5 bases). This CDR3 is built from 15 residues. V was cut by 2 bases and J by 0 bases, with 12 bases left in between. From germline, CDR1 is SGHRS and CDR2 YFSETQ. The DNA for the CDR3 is TGCGCCAGCAGCTTTAGTAGCGCGAGCTCCTACGAGCAGTACTTC. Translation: CASSFSSASSYEQYF.

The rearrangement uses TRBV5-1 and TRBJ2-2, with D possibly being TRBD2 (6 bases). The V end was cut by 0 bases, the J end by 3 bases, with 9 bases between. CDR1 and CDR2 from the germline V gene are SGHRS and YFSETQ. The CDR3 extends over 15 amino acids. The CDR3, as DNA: TGCGCCAGCAGCTTGGGCCGACTAGACACCGGGGAGCTGTTTTTT. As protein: CASSLGRLDTGELFF.

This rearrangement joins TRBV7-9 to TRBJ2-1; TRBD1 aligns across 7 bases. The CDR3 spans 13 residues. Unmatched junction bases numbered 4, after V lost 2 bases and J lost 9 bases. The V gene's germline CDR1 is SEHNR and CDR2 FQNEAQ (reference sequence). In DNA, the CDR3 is TGTGCCAGCAGCTTAATCGACAGGGTTGAGCAGTTCTTC. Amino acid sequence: CASSLIDRVEQFF.

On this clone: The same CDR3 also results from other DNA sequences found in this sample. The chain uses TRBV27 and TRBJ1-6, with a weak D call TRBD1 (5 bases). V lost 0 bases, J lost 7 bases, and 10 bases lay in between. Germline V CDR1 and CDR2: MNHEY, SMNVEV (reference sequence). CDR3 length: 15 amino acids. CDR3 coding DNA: TGTGCCAGCAGTTTATCGTCAGGGATAAATTCACCCCTCCACTTT. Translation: CASSLSSGINSPLHF.

Written as DNA, the CDR3 is TGTGCCATCAGTGGAGGGGGCCCTCCCTACGAGCAGTACTTC. It translates to CAISGGGPPYEQYF. V usage is TRBV10-3 and J usage is TRBJ2-7; 7 bases fit TRBD1. The CDR3 is 14 amino acids. The J segment lost 2 bases and the V segment lost 4 bases, leaving 5 bases of the junction unmatched. In germline, CDR1 is ENHRY, CDR2 SYGVKD.

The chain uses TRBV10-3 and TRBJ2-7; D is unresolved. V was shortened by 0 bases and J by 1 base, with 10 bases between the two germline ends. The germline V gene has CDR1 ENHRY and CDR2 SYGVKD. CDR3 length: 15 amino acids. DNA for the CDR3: TGTGCCATCAGTGAGTCGACGGGTAGGTCCTACGAGCAGTACTTC. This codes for CAISESTGRSYEQYF.

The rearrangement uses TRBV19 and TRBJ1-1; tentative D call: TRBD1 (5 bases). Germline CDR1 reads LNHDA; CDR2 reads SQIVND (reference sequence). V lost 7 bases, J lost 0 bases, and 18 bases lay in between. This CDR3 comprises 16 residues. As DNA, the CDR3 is TGTGCCAGTACCGTCGGACTATGGGGGATGAACACTGAAGCTTTCTTT. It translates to CASTVGLWGMNTEAFF.

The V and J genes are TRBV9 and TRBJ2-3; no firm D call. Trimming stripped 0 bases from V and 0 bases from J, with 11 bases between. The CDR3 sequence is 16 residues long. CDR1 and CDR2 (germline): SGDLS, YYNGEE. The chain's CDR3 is CASSVGSAVSTDTQYF. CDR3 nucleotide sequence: TGTGCCAGCAGCGTAGGATCGGCGGTAAGCACAGATACGCAGTATTTT.

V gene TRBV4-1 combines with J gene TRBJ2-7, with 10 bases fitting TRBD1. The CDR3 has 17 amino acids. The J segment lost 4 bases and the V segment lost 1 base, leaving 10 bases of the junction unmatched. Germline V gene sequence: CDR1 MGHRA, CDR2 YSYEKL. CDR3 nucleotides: TGCGCCAGCAGCCAAGTCCCTCCGGGACAGGGGTGGTACGAGCAGTACTTC. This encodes CASSQVPPGQGWYEQYF.

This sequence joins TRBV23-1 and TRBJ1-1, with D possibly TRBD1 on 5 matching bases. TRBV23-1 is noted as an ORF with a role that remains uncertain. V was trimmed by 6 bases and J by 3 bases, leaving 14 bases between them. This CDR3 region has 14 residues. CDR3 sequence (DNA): TGCGCCAGCAGCAACCTTCGCAGGGACACTGAAGCTTTCTTT. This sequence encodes CASSNLRRDTEAFF.

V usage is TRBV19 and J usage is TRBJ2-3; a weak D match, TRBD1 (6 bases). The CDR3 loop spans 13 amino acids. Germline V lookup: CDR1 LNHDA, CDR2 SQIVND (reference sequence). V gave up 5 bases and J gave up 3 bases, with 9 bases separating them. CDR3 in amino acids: CASSRTETDTQYF. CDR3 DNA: TGTGCCAGTAGTCGGACAGAGACAGATACGCAGTATTTT.

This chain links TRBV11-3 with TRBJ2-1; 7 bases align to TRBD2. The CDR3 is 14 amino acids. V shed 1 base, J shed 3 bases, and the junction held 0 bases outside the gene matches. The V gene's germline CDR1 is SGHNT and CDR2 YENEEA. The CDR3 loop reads CASSLGEGYNEQFF. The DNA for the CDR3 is TGTGCCAGCAGCTTAGGGGAGGGCTACAATGAGCAGTTCTTC.

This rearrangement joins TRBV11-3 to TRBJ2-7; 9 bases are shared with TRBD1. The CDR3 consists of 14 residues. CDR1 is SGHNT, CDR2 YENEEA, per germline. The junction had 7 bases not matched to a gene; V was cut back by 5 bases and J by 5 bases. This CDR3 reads CASSPWTGEDEQYF. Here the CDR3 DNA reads TGTGCCAGCAGCCCGTGGACAGGGGAAGACGAGCAGTACTTC. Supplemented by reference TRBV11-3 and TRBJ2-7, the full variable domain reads EAGVVQSPRYKIIEKKQPVAFWCNPISGHNTLYWYLQNLGQGPELLIRYENEEAVDDSQLPKDRFSAERLKGVDSTLKIQPAELGDSAVYLCASSPWTGEDEQYFGPGTRLTVT.

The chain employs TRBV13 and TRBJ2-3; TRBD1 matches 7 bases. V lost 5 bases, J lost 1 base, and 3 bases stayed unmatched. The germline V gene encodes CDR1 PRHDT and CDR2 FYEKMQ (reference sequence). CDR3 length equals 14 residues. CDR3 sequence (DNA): TGTGCCAGCAGCCCAGGACAGGGCACAGATACGCAGTATTTT. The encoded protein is CASSPGQGTDTQYF.

Here the CDR3 reads CASSETDSNQPQHF. CDR3 DNA sequence: TGTGCCAGCAGCGAGACAGATAGCAATCAGCCCCAGCATTTT. The chain is built from TRBV7-9 and TRBJ1-5; TRBD1 is a possible D gene (5 bases). The CDR3 has 14 residues. With 5 bases removed from V and 0 bases from J, the gap between germline ends came to 8 bases. The germline gives CDR1 SEHNR, CDR2 FQNEAQ (reference sequence).

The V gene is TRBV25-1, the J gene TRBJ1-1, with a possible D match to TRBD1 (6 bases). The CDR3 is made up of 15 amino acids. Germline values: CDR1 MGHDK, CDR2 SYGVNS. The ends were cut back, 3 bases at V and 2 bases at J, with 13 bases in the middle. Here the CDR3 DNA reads TGTGCCAGCAGTGATAGTAGAGGGGGAAACACTGAAGCTTTCTTT. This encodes CASSDSRGGNTEAFF.

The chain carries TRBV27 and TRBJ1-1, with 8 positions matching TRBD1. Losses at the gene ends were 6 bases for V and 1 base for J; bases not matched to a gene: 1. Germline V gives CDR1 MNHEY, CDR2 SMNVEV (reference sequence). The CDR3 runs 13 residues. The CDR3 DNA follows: TGTGCCAGCAGGGACAGGGCGAACACTGAAGCTTTCTTT. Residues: CASRDRANTEAFF.

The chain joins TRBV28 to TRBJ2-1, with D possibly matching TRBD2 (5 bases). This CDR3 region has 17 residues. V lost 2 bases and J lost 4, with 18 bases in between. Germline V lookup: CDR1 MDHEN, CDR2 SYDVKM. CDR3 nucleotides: TGTGCCAGCAGTTTAACGGGGTTTCGGACCTTATACAATGAGCAGTTCTTC. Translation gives CASSLTGFRTLYNEQFF.

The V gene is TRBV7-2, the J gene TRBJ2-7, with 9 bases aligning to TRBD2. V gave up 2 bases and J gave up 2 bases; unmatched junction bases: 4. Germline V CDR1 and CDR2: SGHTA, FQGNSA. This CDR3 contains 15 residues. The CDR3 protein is CASSLSWTSAYEQYF. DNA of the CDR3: TGTGCCAGCAGCTTAAGCTGGACTAGCGCCTACGAGCAGTACTTC. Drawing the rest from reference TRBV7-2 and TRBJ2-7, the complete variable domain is GAGVSQSPSNKVTEKGKDVELRCDPISGHTALYWYRQSLGQGLEFLIYFQGNSAPDKSGLPSDRFSAERTGGSVSTLTIQRTQQEDSAVYLCASSLSWTSAYEQYFGPGTRLTVT.

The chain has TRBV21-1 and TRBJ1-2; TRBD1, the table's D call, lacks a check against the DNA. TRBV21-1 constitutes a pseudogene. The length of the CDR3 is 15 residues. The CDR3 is CASSFPPGTDRGYTF. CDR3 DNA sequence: TGTGCCAGCAGCTTCCCCCCCGGGACAGATCGAGGCTACACCTTC.

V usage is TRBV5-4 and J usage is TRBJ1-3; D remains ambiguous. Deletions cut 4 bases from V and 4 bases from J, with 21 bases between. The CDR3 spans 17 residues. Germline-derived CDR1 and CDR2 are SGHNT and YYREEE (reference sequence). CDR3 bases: TGTGCCAGCAGCGGGGAGGAGCGATCCCTCCGGGGAAACACCATATATTTT. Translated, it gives CASSGEERSLRGNTIYF.

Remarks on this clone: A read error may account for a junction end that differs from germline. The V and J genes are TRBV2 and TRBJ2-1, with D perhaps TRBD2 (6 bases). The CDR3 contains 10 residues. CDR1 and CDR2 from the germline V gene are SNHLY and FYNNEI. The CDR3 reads CASSTPGLLF. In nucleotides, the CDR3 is TGTGCCAGCAGTACCCCGGGACTCCTCTTC.

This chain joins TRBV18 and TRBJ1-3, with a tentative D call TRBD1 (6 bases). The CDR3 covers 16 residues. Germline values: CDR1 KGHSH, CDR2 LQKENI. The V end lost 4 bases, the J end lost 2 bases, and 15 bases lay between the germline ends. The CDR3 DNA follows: TGTGCCAGCTCACTTAGCCAGGGGACGGCTGGAAACACCATATATTTT. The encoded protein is CASSLSQGTAGNTIYF. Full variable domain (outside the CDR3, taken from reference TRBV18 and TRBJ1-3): NAGVMQNPRHLVRRRGQEARLRCSPMKGHSHVYWYRQLPEEGLKFMVYLQKENIIDESGMPKERFSAEFPKEGPSILRIQQVVRGDSAAYFCASSLSQGTAGNTIYFGEGSWLTVV.

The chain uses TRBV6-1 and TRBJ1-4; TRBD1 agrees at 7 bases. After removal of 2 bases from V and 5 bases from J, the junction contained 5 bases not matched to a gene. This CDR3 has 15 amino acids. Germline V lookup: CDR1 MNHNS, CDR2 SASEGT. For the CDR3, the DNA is TGTGCCAGCAGTGAAAGAGGGACAGAAAATGAAAAACTGTTTTTT. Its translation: CASSERGTENEKLFF.

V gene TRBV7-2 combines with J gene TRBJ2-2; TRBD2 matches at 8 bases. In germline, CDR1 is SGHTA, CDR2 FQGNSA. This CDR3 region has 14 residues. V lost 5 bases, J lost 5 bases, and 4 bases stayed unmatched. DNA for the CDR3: TGTGCCAGCAGCCCCTTAGCGGGAACCGGGGAGCTGTTTTTT. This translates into CASSPLAGTGELFF.

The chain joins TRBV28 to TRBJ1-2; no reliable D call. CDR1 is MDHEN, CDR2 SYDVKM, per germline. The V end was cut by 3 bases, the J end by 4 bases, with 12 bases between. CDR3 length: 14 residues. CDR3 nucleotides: TGTGCCAGCAGTTTCGGCCCGGCAGGCTATGGCTACACCTTC. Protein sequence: CASSFGPAGYGYTF.

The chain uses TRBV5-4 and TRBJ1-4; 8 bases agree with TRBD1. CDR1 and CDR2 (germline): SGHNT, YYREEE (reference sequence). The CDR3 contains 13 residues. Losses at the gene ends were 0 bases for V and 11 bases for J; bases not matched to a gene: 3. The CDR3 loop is CASSLGTGNKLFF. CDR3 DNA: TGTGCCAGCAGCTTGGGGACAGGGAATAAACTGTTTTTT.

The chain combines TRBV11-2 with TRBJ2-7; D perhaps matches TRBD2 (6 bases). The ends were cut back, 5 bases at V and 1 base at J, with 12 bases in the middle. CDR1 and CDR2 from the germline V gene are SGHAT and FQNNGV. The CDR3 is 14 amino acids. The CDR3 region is CASSPSVSSYEQYF. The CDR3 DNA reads TGTGCCAGCAGCCCTAGCGTCAGTTCCTACGAGCAGTACTTC. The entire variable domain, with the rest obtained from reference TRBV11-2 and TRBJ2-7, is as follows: EAGVAQSPRYKIIEKRQSVAFWCNPISGHATLYWYQQILGQGPKLLIQFQNNGVVDDSQLPKDRFSAERLKGVDSTLKIQPAKLEDSAVYLCASSPSVSSYEQYFGPGTRLTVT.

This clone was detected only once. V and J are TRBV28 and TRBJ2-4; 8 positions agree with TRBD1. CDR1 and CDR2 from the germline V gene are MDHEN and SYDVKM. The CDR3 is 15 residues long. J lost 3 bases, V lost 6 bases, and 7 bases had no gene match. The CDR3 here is CASSLTGARKNIQYF. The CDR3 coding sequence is TGTGCCAGCAGCTTGACAGGGGCCCGCAAAAACATTCAGTACTTC.